This T cell receptor beta chain is drawn from a study of regulatory T cells in long-lasting Graves disease. V lost 3 bases and J 3 bases, leaving 6 bases between the germline ends. CDR1 is WNHNN and CDR2 is SYGVQD in the germline V gene (reference sequence). The CDR3 sequence is 13 residues long. To make TCR beta libraries, researchers used iRepertoire HTBI primers and Arm-PCR of CDR3 regions. TCRdb re-analysed the multiplex PCR reads in MiXCR, keeping a single row per CDR3 protein. The sample has over 450,000 distinct CDR3 sequences; around 11% are singletons. This clonotype was seen at least ten times. Time point reported: newly diagnosed GD, antithyroid drugs for less than 3 months. From RNA extracted from PBMCs, the TCR library was made. Roughly 10-milliliter peripheral blood samples went into EDTA tubes. These data were also filed under a second study, of T cells in Graves' hyperthyroidism and ophthalmopathy.

The chain uses TRBV10-1 and TRBJ2-1, with unresolved D. Here the sequenced sample was peripheral blood mononuclear cells (PBMCs), taken at new diagnosis, from a patient treated with antithyroid drugs. The source is a woman aged 25 to 39 with Graves disease. The CDR3 loop reads CASSDAGYNEQFF. CDR3 DNA: TGCGCCAGCAGTGACGCTGGCTACAATGAGCAGTTCTTC.